These 10 T cell receptor beta chains originate from one sample sequenced in a study of CD8 T cells in ankylosing spondylitis. From the 5' RACE reads, TCRdb called clonotypes with MiXCR, one entry per CDR3 protein. Seen here are about 800,000 distinct CDR3 sequences, about 11% observed once, and the top ten hold approximately 0.51%. Study observations and caveats: Seven to nine highly homologous variants made up a TCR beta motif, and this motif appeared characteristic of ankylosing spondylitis blood.

These receptors have no identified antigens. Sample: blood, either unsorted or a sorted T cell fraction (not recorded which). The receptor source for this set is a male donor with ankylosing spondylitis.

This clonotype has a handful of counts. The chain combines TRBV15 with TRBJ2-5, with TRBD2 matching over 10 bases. The V gene end was trimmed by 1 base and the J gene end by 3 bases; junction bases not matched to a gene: 5. CDR1 and CDR2 from the germline V gene are LNHNV and YYDKDF (reference sequence). The CDR3 has 16 residues. As DNA, the CDR3 is TGTGCCACCAGCAGAGGAGTAGCGGGAGGAGAAGAGACCCAGTACTTC. Protein sequence: CATSRGVAGGEETQYF.

This clonotype was recorded at least ten times. This chain uses TRBV12-3 or TRBV12-4 with TRBJ1-6; the D is unclear. The CDR3 length is 15 residues. V gave up 3 bases and J gave up 0 bases, with 6 bases separating them. In nucleotides, the CDR3 is TGTGCCAGCAGTTTCTGGGGCTCCTATAATTCACCCCTCCACTTT. As protein: CASSFWGSYNSPLHF.

The chain links TRBV20-1 to TRBJ1-1; 10 nucleotides line up with TRBD1. This CDR3 has 16 residues. Germline lookup yields CDR1 DFQATT and CDR2 SNEGSKA (reference sequence). V shed 6 bases, J shed 3 bases, and the junction held 13 bases outside the gene matches. The CDR3 DNA sequence: TGCAGTGCCCTCCCCTCGAGACAGGGGGCCTACACTGAAGCTTTCTTT. Residues: CSALPSRQGAYTEAFF.

This clonotype has a count of ten or more. The chain joins TRBV10-3 to TRBJ1-1, with TRBD1 identical over 7 bases. The CDR3 totals 13 residues. CDR1 and CDR2 (germline): ENHRY, SYGVKD. J was trimmed by 0 bases and V by 10 bases; bases with no gene match: 5. The CDR3 DNA sequence: TGTGCCACGCGACAGGGTTTGAACACTGAAGCTTTCTTT. Its translation: CATRQGLNTEAFF.

This clonotype was seen a few times. The chain recombines TRBV18 with TRBJ2-1; D uncertain. The CDR3 has 11 amino acids. Trimming cost V 2 bases and J 9 bases, with 5 bases left between them. Germline V gives CDR1 KGHSH, CDR2 LQKENI. This CDR3 reads CASSPGFEQFF. CDR3 DNA sequence: TGTGCCAGCTCACCAGGGTTTGAGCAGTTCTTC.

This chain joins TRBV5-6 and TRBJ1-2, with D possibly being TRBD1 (5 bases). V dropped 3 bases and J dropped 12 bases, with 18 bases sitting between them. CDR1 and CDR2 (germline): SGHDT, YYEEEE. The CDR3 consists of 13 residues. This chain's CDR3 is CASSWGDLEGHTF. As DNA, the CDR3 is TGTGCCAGCAGCTGGGGGGATTTGGAGGGCCACACCTTC.

This clonotype was counted only a few times. Germline is not matched at one junction end, which may reflect a read error. The rearrangement uses TRBV20-1 and TRBJ2-7, with D possibly being TRBD1 (5 bases). CDR1 DFQATT and CDR2 SNEGSKA come from the germline V gene (reference sequence). This CDR3 spans 11 amino acids. CDR3 loop: CSARDGTGSNF. CDR3 coding DNA: TGCAGTGCTAGAGATGGAACAGGAAGTAACTTC.

Many counts were recorded for this clonotype. The chain carries TRBV4-2 and TRBJ2-3; D uncertain. The CDR3 has 15 residues. The V gene lost 0 bases and the J gene lost 0 bases, with 7 bases spanning the gap. Germline values: CDR1 LGHNA, CDR2 YNFKEQ. The CDR3 here is CASSQETESTDTQYF. CDR3 nucleotide sequence: TGTGCCAGCAGCCAAGAGACGGAAAGCACAGATACGCAGTATTTT.

The chain carries TRBV5-1 and TRBJ2-7; D is undetermined. Deletions cut 4 bases from V and 0 bases from J, with 17 bases between. Germline CDR1 is SGHRS and CDR2 is YFSETQ. This CDR3 region has 16 residues. CDR3 in DNA: TGCGCCAGCAGCCCTCCCCCCCCGGCTCGCTCCTACGAGCAGTACTTC. Encoded protein: CASSPPPPARSYEQYF. Full variable domain (remainder filled in from reference TRBV5-1 and TRBJ2-7): KAGVTQTPRYLIKTRGQQVTLSCSPISGHRSVSWYQQTPGQGLQFLFEYFSETQRNKGNFPGRFSGRQFSNSRSEMNVSTLELGDSALYLCASSPPPPARSYEQYFGPGTRLTVT.

This clonotype was seen at least ten times. This chain connects TRBV29-1 to TRBJ1-1; a possible D gene is TRBD1 (6 bases). This CDR3 is built from 14 residues. Germline CDR1 is SQVTM and CDR2 is ANQGSEA. V was cut by 6 bases and J by 1 base, with 15 bases left in between. DNA for the CDR3: TGCAGCGTCCGCACCCAGACAGGGAACACTGAAGCTTTCTTT. Translating it yields CSVRTQTGNTEAFF.